What follows are 21 T cell receptor beta chains derived from one specimen sequenced in a study of blood T cell repertoires in COVID-19. TCRdb's copy holds only in-frame clones and misses some; the assay was immunoSEQ multiplex PCR. In the table there are roughly 20,000 clones, around 80% of which are singletons. The specimen was peripheral blood. These receptors originate from a man of 80 years or more with acute or convalescent COVID-19.

The chain recombines TRBV6-5 with TRBJ1-1, with D uncertain. Germline V CDR1 and CDR2: MNHEY, SVGAGI. Trimming removed 7 bases from V and 7 bases from J, with 16 bases in between. This CDR3 is 13 amino acids long. The CDR3 loop reads CASTGVYWGEAFF. DNA for the CDR3: TGTGCCAGCACCGGGGTGTATTGGGGTGAAGCTTTCTTT.

The V gene is TRBV5-1, the J gene TRBJ1-1, with a tentative D call TRBD1 (6 bases). Germline CDR1 and CDR2: SGHRS and YFSETQ. CDR3 length: 14 residues. V lost 0 bases to trimming and J lost 0 bases, with 6 bases between them. CDR3 nucleotide sequence: TGCGCCAGCAGCTTGGGGACAGTGAACACTGAAGCTTTCTTT. Translation: CASSLGTVNTEAFF.

This clone came up once. The chain has TRBV5-4 and TRBJ1-6; D is possibly TRBD1 (6 bases). V lost 0 bases to trimming and J lost 0 bases, with 10 bases between them. CDR1 is SGHNT and CDR2 is YYREEE in the germline V gene (reference sequence). The CDR3 is 17 residues long. CDR3 sequence (DNA): TGTGCCAGCAGCTTGGAAGACAGGAGCTCCTATAATTCACCCCTCCACTTT. Its translation: CASSLEDRSSYNSPLHF.

The chain couples TRBV5-1 to TRBJ1-1; 8 positions match TRBD1. The V segment lost 7 bases and the J segment 3 bases; nucleotides outside the gene matches: 11. Germline loops: CDR1 SGHRS, CDR2 YFSETQ. CDR3 length: 15 amino acids. The CDR3 DNA follows: TGCGCCAGCCACTCACCGGGACAGGATGACACTGAAGCTTTCTTT. It specifies CASHSPGQDDTEAFF.

The chain carries TRBV2 and TRBJ1-1; possible D gene TRBD1, 5 bases. This CDR3 comprises 14 residues. Germline V gives CDR1 SNHLY, CDR2 FYNNEI. With 7 bases removed from V and 6 bases from J, the gap between germline ends came to 18 bases. The CDR3 region is CASTEVEGAAEAFF. In DNA form, the CDR3 reads TGTGCCAGCACCGAAGTGGAAGGGGCGGCTGAAGCTTTCTTT.

The chain links TRBV7-9 to TRBJ2-7; 8 positions match TRBD2. V dropped 5 bases and J dropped 3; count of bases not matched to a gene: 9. In germline, CDR1 is SEHNR, CDR2 FQNEAQ (reference sequence). The CDR3 consists of 15 residues. As DNA, the CDR3 is TGTGCCAGCAGCCCCTCCGGGAGGGCTGGCTACGAGCAGTACTTC. This encodes CASSPSGRAGYEQYF.

V and J are TRBV7-9 and TRBJ1-3, with D tentatively TRBD1 (6 bases). With 1 base removed from V and 0 bases from J, the gap between germline ends came to 16 bases. The CDR3 has 18 amino acids. The V gene's germline CDR1 is SEHNR and CDR2 FQNEAQ (reference sequence). CDR3 region: CASSLGRTDSFSGNTIYF. In nucleotides, the CDR3 is TGTGCCAGCAGCTTAGGAAGGACAGACTCTTTCTCTGGAAACACCATATATTTT.

The chain is built from TRBV5-4 and TRBJ1-4; D not certain. The germline gives CDR1 SGHNT, CDR2 YYREEE (reference sequence). V was cut by 5 bases and J by 0 bases, with 8 bases left in between. CDR3 length: 14 amino acids. CDR3 residues: CASREDATNEKLFF. For the CDR3, the DNA is TGTGCCAGCAGGGAGGATGCAACTAATGAAAAACTGTTTTTT.

The genes are TRBV5-1 and TRBJ1-1; no firm D call. The V end was cut by 4 bases, the J end by 4 bases, with 11 bases between. The CDR3 sequence is 13 residues long. In germline, CDR1 is SGHRS, CDR2 YFSETQ. DNA for the CDR3: TGCGCCAGCAGCCCAATGGACTTCACTGAAGCTTTCTTT. Its translation is CASSPMDFTEAFF.

This clone has just a few counts. This chain uses TRBV5-1 with TRBJ2-3, with 7 bases lining up with TRBD1. The CDR3 is made up of 15 amino acids. Germline V gives CDR1 SGHRS, CDR2 YFSETQ. V dropped 2 bases and J dropped 4; count of bases not matched to a gene: 7. CDR3 in amino acids: CASSFAPGGADTQYF. Here the CDR3 DNA reads TGCGCCAGCAGCTTTGCACCAGGGGGTGCAGATACGCAGTATTTT.

The chain has TRBV19 and TRBJ2-2; a possible D gene is TRBD1 (6 bases). Per the germline V gene, CDR1 is LNHDA and CDR2 is SQIVND (reference sequence). Trimming took 6 bases from V and 2 from J, leaving 16 bases between them. The CDR3 has 16 residues. This chain's CDR3 is CASRGTGTSNTGELFF. The CDR3 nucleotides read TGTGCCAGTAGGGGAACCGGGACATCAAACACCGGGGAGCTGTTTTTT.

The gene calls are TRBV7-9 and TRBJ1-1; D call uncertain. V lost 5 bases and J lost 4, with 11 bases in between. This CDR3 comprises 13 residues. The germline V gene encodes CDR1 SEHNR and CDR2 FQNEAQ (reference sequence). This CDR3 is CASSPRRVTEAFF. CDR3 DNA sequence: TGTGCCAGCAGCCCTAGGAGGGTCACTGAAGCTTTCTTT.

The chain carries TRBV19 and TRBJ1-3; D remains unclear. The CDR3 totals 16 residues. Germline lookup yields CDR1 LNHDA and CDR2 SQIVND (reference sequence). V was cut by 3 bases and J by 2 bases, with 14 bases left in between. CDR3 nucleotides: TGTGCCAGTAGTATGCTGGGCATCTCTCCTGGAAACACCATATATTTT. Its protein product is CASSMLGISPGNTIYF.

The V gene is TRBV7-8, the J gene TRBJ1-2; TRBD1 is a possible D gene (6 bases). The CDR3 has 16 residues. With 7 bases removed from V and 0 bases from J, the gap between germline ends came to 18 bases. CDR1 and CDR2 (germline): SGHVS, FQNEAQ. The CDR3 loop reads CASNRQAVLPNYGYTF. The CDR3 bases are TGTGCCAGCAACAGACAGGCTGTTCTTCCTAACTATGGCTACACCTTC.

The rearrangement joins TRBV5-1 to TRBJ1-1, with a tentative D call TRBD1 (6 bases). With 0 bases removed from V and 3 bases from J, the gap between germline ends came to 9 bases. The germline gives CDR1 SGHRS, CDR2 YFSETQ. The CDR3 runs 14 residues. CDR3 protein: CASSLVQGDTEAFF. DNA for the CDR3: TGCGCCAGCAGCTTGGTACAGGGAGACACTGAAGCTTTCTTT.

The rearrangement links TRBV6-2 or TRBV6-3 to TRBJ2-3, with 9 positions matching TRBD1. This CDR3 has 15 amino acids. V dropped 6 bases and J dropped 1; count of bases not matched to a gene: 5. From germline, CDR1 is MNHEY and CDR2 SVGEGT. CDR3 amino acids: CASSSRDRGTDTQYF. The CDR3 nucleotides read TGTGCCAGCAGCTCTCGGGACAGGGGCACAGATACGCAGTATTTT.

This clone was detected only once. The chain carries TRBV6-5 and TRBJ1-4; D might be TRBD1 (5 bases). Germline CDR1 is MNHEY and CDR2 is SVGAGI. The V gene lost 8 bases and the J gene lost 8 bases, with 15 bases spanning the gap. The CDR3 extends over 13 amino acids. CDR3 residues: CASRYLGGEKLFF. As DNA, the CDR3 is TGTGCCAGCCGATACCTCGGGGGGGAAAAACTGTTTTTT.

There are a few counts of this clone. The chain recombines TRBV14 with TRBJ2-1, with D possibly being TRBD2 (6 bases). This CDR3 is 16 amino acids long. Germline CDR1 and CDR2: SGHDN and FVKESK. V shed 1 base and J shed 0 bases, with 10 bases lying between them. CDR3: CASSQVAGGSYNEQFF. The CDR3 DNA sequence: TGTGCCAGCAGCCAAGTCGCCGGGGGCTCCTACAATGAGCAGTTCTTC. Together with reference TRBV14 and TRBJ2-1, the CDR3 gives the full variable domain: EAGVTQFPSHSVIEKGQTVTLRCDPISGHDNLYWYRRVMGKEIKFLLHFVKESKQDESGMPNNRFLAERTGGTYSTLKVQPAELEDSGVYFCASSQVAGGSYNEQFFGPGTRLTVL.

This chain uses TRBV7-8 with TRBJ1-4; no reliable D call. The V end lost 5 bases, the J end lost 8 bases, and 18 bases lay between the germline ends. The CDR3 has 15 residues. Germline V gene lookup returns CDR1 SGHVS and CDR2 FQNEAQ. In DNA form, the CDR3 reads TGTGCCAGCAGCCGAGGACGCCTCGGGGAGGAAAAACTGTTTTTT. Amino acid sequence: CASSRGRLGEEKLFF. Full variable domain (missing parts from reference TRBV7-8 and TRBJ1-4): GAGVSQSPRYKVAKRGQDVALRCDPISGHVSLFWYQQALGQGPEFLTYFQNEAQLDKSGLPSDRFFAERPEGSVSTLKIQRTQQEDSAVYLCASSRGRLGEEKLFFGSGTQLSVL.

This clone was observed once. The J gene is TRBJ1-2, the V gene TRBV7-9; a weak D match, TRBD1 (6 bases). The CDR3 sequence is 15 residues long. V was clipped by 0 bases and J by 2 bases, with 10 bases between them. Germline V gene sequence: CDR1 SEHNR, CDR2 FQNEAQ (reference sequence). The chain's CDR3 is CASSLAVTGNYGYTF. The CDR3 nucleotides are TGTGCCAGCAGCTTAGCGGTGACAGGCAACTATGGCTACACCTTC.

The chain has TRBV19 and TRBJ2-5; TRBD2 is a possible D gene (6 bases). V lost 7 bases to trimming and J lost 2 bases, with 11 bases between them. The CDR3 runs 13 residues. CDR1 is LNHDA, CDR2 SQIVND, per germline (reference sequence). The CDR3 coding sequence is TGTGCCAGTACAGATGCGGGGCAAGAGACCCAGTACTTC. It is translated as CASTDAGQETQYF.